This is a list of T cell receptor beta chains from one sample in a study of cytomegalovirus exposure and HLA in healthy donors. Generated by immunoSEQ multiplex PCR, the TCRdb table keeps only in-frame clones and is missing some. The repertoire holds 100,000 to 150,000 clones, with roughly 85% as singletons. Sequencing used PBMCs. These receptors were obtained from a boy between 10 and 17 years old in good health and CMV-seronegative. Both conserved end residues are part of each CDR3. The D gene is left open where the match is weak. Clone size, where shown, is once, few, many, or a class for clones that have expanded.

j_gene: TRBJ1-4
d_gene: TRBD1
v_gene: TRBV30
abundance: -
CDR3nt: TGTGCCTGGAGTGAAAGGACAGGAATGGGACTGTTTTTT
CDR3aa: CAWSERTGMGLFF

j_gene: TRBJ2-1
d_gene: -
v_gene: TRBV6-5
abundance: once
CDR3nt: TGTGCCAGTTTGAGAGATGGAGGGGCCAATGAGCAGTTCTTC
CDR3aa: CASLRDGGANEQFF

j_gene: TRBJ2-6
d_gene: -
v_gene: TRBV15
abundance: once
CDR3nt: TGTGCCACCAGCAGAGATTCTGGCTTCCATGGGGCCAACGTCCTGACTTTC
CDR3aa: CATSRDSGFHGANVLTF

j_gene: TRBJ1-4
d_gene: TRBD1
v_gene: TRBV5-4
abundance: once
CDR3nt: TGTGCCAGCAGTCTCCCGGGACAGGCTAATGAAAAACTGTTTTTT
CDR3aa: CASSLPGQANEKLFF

j_gene: TRBJ2-1
d_gene: TRBD2
v_gene: TRBV15
abundance: -
CDR3nt: TGTGCCACCAGCAGAGTCCTAGGCAGCGGGATTGCTGATGAGCAGTTCTTC
CDR3aa: CATSRVLGSGIADEQFF

j_gene: TRBJ2-7
d_gene: TRBD2
v_gene: TRBV5-4
abundance: -
CDR3nt: TGTGCCAGCAGCCGACTAGCGGAATCCTACGAGCAGTACTTC
CDR3aa: CASSRLAESYEQYF

j_gene: TRBJ2-7
d_gene: TRBD2
v_gene: TRBV11-2
abundance: few
CDR3nt: TGTGCCAGCAGCCAGCGACTAGCGGTCTTCACAAAGGGCGACGAGCAGTACTTC
CDR3aa: CASSQRLAVFTKGDEQYF

j_gene: TRBJ2-7
d_gene: TRBD2
v_gene: TRBV25-1
abundance: once
CDR3nt: TGTGCCAGCCGGGGTAGCGGGATCACTTGGGAGCAGTACTTC
CDR3aa: CASRGSGITWEQYF

j_gene: TRBJ2-5
d_gene: -
v_gene: TRBV19
abundance: -
CDR3nt: TGTGCCAGTAGTATAGAGGAGGCCGGCGGAGAGACCCAGTACTTC
CDR3aa: CASSIEEAGGETQYF

j_gene: TRBJ2-3
d_gene: -
v_gene: TRBV5-6
abundance: few
CDR3nt: TGTGCCAGCAGCTCTACGGGAGTTGCAGATACGCAGTATTTT
CDR3aa: CASSSTGVADTQYF

j_gene: TRBJ2-1
d_gene: -
v_gene: TRBV25-1
abundance: -
CDR3nt: TGTGCCAGCAGTGGCCGGCGGGACTTACACAATGAGCAGTTCTTC
CDR3aa: CASSGRRDLHNEQFF

j_gene: TRBJ2-1
d_gene: -
v_gene: TRBV19
abundance: few
CDR3nt: TGTGCCACCGAATCTAGCCGCCGCTCCTACAATGAGCAGTTCTTC
CDR3aa: CATESSRRSYNEQFF

j_gene: TRBJ2-7
d_gene: -
v_gene: TRBV10-3
abundance: few
CDR3nt: TGTGCCATCAGTGGCCCAAAAAGCGCGTACGAGCAGTACTTC
CDR3aa: CAISGPKSAYEQYF

j_gene: TRBJ2-2
d_gene: TRBD1
v_gene: TRBV5-4
abundance: -
CDR3nt: TGTGCCAGCAGCTACGGACAGGGGGCAGGGACCGGGGAGCTGTTTTTT
CDR3aa: CASSYGQGAGTGELFF

j_gene: TRBJ2-5
d_gene: TRBD2
v_gene: TRBV9
abundance: few
CDR3nt: TGTGCCAGCAGCGTGACTAGCGGGCCGCAAGAGACCCAGTACTTC
CDR3aa: CASSVTSGPQETQYF

j_gene: TRBJ2-7
d_gene: TRBD1
v_gene: TRBV7-2
abundance: -
CDR3nt: TGTGCCAGCAGCCTCGGGACAGGATCAGGAGAGCAGTACTTC
CDR3aa: CASSLGTGSGEQYF

j_gene: TRBJ2-2
d_gene: -
v_gene: TRBV9
abundance: -
CDR3nt: TGTGCCAGCAGAGATGACAGAGACACCGGGGAGCTGTTTTTT
CDR3aa: CASRDDRDTGELFF

j_gene: TRBJ1-1
d_gene: -
v_gene: TRBV6-5
abundance: -
CDR3nt: TGTGCCAGCAGTCTAACAGGGCCTGATAGCACTGAAGCTTTCTTT
CDR3aa: CASSLTGPDSTEAFF

j_gene: TRBJ2-7
d_gene: TRBD2
v_gene: TRBV27
abundance: -
CDR3nt: TGTGCCAGCAGTTTAAGGGGCCTAGCGGGGCCTGTCCGCTACGAGCAGTACTTC
CDR3aa: CASSLRGLAGPVRYEQYF

j_gene: TRBJ2-3
d_gene: TRBD2
v_gene: TRBV4-2
abundance: -
CDR3nt: TGTGCCAGCAGCGAAGGGACTAGCGGGAGGGCCGAAGATACGCAGTATTTT
CDR3aa: CASSEGTSGRAEDTQYF

j_gene: TRBJ2-7
d_gene: TRBD1
v_gene: TRBV30
abundance: few
CDR3nt: TGTGCCTGGAGTGTACTCTCCGGGACAGCCTTTTTC
CDR3aa: CAWSVLSGTAFF

j_gene: TRBJ1-1
d_gene: TRBD1
v_gene: TRBV6-1
abundance: -
CDR3nt: TGTGCCAGCAGTTTACAGGGGCCGAACACTGAAGCTTTCTTT
CDR3aa: CASSLQGPNTEAFF

j_gene: TRBJ1-1
d_gene: -
v_gene: TRBV30
abundance: -
CDR3nt: TGTGCCTGGAGCGATCCCAGGACAGCTTTGAACACTGAAGCTTTCTTT
CDR3aa: CAWSDPRTALNTEAFF

j_gene: TRBJ2-3
d_gene: TRBD2
v_gene: TRBV30
abundance: -
CDR3nt: TGTGCCTGGAGTGCCCCCACGGGGGGTGCCCTCACAGATACGCAGTATTTT
CDR3aa: CAWSAPTGGALTDTQYF

j_gene: TRBJ2-3
d_gene: TRBD2
v_gene: TRBV14
abundance: -
CDR3nt: TGTGCCAGCCCGGGGGGGACTAGCGGGAATTGTTCAGATACGCAGTATTTT
CDR3aa: CASPGGTSGNCSDTQYF

j_gene: TRBJ1-6
d_gene: -
v_gene: TRBV5-6
abundance: -
CDR3nt: TGTGCCAGCAGCTCGGGTAGGGGTCAATATAATTCACCCCTCCACTTT
CDR3aa: CASSSGRGQYNSPLHF

j_gene: TRBJ1-1
d_gene: -
v_gene: TRBV19
abundance: -
CDR3nt: TGTGCCAGTAGTCTCTCAAGCAACACTGAAGCTTTCTTT
CDR3aa: CASSLSSNTEAFF

j_gene: TRBJ1-2
d_gene: -
v_gene: TRBV5-4
abundance: -
CDR3nt: TGTGCCAGCAGCTTGGCCCTTGATGGCTACACCTTC
CDR3aa: CASSLALDGYTF

j_gene: TRBJ2-7
d_gene: -
v_gene: TRBV7-2
abundance: -
CDR3nt: TGTGCCAGCAGCTTAGGAGGGAACCCCTACGAGCAGTACTTC
CDR3aa: CASSLGGNPYEQYF

j_gene: TRBJ2-3
d_gene: -
v_gene: TRBV5-4
abundance: -
CDR3nt: TGTGCCAGCAGCTCTGAGTTGACTAGCACAGATACGCAGTATTTT
CDR3aa: CASSSELTSTDTQYF